This TCR beta chain is drawn from a study of shared clonotypes between healthy human individuals. Study information: There were three CD4 naive, three CD4 memory, two CD8 naive and one CD8 memory plates per donor. Study-wide results and caveats: It was observed that roughly 5.4% of naive CD4 clonotypes were shared across several donors.

The data were produced by immunoSEQ multiplex PCR, yet TCRdb's version contains in-frame clones alone and is incomplete. The sample records about 1.1 million clones, about 80% being singletons. Details on this clone: No antigen is known for it.

J was trimmed by 5 bases and V by 2 bases; bases with no gene match: 5. Germline-derived CDR1 and CDR2 are MGHRA and YSYEKL. The CDR3 loop spans 16 amino acids. This chain uses TRBV4-1 with TRBJ2-2, with TRBD2 identical over 10 bases. This clonotype was sampled from a man aged 18 to 29 in good health. Some clones in this sample may be carry-over from other donors' samples. The material sequenced was memory CD4+ T cells from PBMCs. Subset reported: CD45RA-negative fraction. DNA for the CDR3: TGCGCCAGCAGCCAATTAGCGGGAGGTGGGACCGGGGAGCTGTTTTTT. It translates to CASSQLAGGGTGELFF.